This TCR beta chain was documented in a study of T cell responses to AZD1222 COVID-19 vaccine. Study-wide context: It was second doses at about 4 or about 12 weeks that were pooled. The study, taken as a whole, reports: The donor group comprised mostly white British people and more females; the analysis possibly underestimated clonal diversity. Among vaccine-associated CD4 TCRs, coverage spanned spike, with dominance at 160-218 and 743-854. The number of AZD1222 recipients seropositive at baseline was only 6 or 7.

About this clone: Its specificity is not known.

This table comes from immunoSEQ multiplex PCR, and its TCRdb copy is limited to in-frame clones, with some not included. The sample contains 95,000 to 100,000 clones, about nine tenths of which appear only once. V shed 2 bases and J shed 4 bases, with 20 bases lying between them. This CDR3 contains 17 residues. Germline-derived CDR1 and CDR2 are ENHRY and SYGVKD. The sequencing here drew on peripheral blood, taken on day 0 of AZD1222 vaccination. The J gene is TRBJ1-2, the V gene TRBV10-3, with D possibly being TRBD1 (5 bases). The sequence came from an adult in good health. The CDR3 DNA follows: TGTGCCATCAGTGAGGTGGGCAGGGAGGTTTCGGGCTATGGCTACACCTTC. It encodes CAISEVGREVSGYGYTF.